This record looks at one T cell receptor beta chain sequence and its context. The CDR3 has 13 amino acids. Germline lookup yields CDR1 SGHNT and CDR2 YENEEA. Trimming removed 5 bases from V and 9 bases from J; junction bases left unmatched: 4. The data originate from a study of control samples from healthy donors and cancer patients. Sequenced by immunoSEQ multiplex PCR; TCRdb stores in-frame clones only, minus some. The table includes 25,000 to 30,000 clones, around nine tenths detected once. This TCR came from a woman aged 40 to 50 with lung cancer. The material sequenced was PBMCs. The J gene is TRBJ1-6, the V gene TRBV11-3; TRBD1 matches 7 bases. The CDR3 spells CASSRDSFSPLHF. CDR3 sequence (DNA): TGTGCCAGCAGCCGGGACAGTTTTTCACCCCTCCACTTT.